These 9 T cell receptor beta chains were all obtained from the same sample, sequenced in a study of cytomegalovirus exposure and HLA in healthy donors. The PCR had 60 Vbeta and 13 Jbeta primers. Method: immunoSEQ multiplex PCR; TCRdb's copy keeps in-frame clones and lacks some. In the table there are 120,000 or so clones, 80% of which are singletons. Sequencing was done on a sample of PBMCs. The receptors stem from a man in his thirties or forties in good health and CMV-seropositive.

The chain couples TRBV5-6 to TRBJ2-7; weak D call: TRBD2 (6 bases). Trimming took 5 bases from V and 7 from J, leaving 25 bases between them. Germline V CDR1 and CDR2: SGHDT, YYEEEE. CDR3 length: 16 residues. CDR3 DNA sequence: TGTGCCAGCAGTCCTACCGGGAGAAGCGGCGGGTGGGAGCAGTACTTC. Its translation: CASSPTGRSGGWEQYF.

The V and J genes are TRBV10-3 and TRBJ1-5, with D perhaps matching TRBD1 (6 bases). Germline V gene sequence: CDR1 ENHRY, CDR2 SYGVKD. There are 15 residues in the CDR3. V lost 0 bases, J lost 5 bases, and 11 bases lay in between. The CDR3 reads CAISESAAGDQPQHF. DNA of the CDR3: TGTGCCATCAGTGAGTCGGCGGCAGGGGATCAGCCCCAGCATTTT.

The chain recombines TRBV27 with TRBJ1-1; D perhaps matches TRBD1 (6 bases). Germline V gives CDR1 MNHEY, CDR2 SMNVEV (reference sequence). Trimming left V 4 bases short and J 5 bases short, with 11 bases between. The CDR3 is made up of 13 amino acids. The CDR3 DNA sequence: TGTGCCAGCAGTTCAACAGGGATAACTGAAGCTTTCTTT. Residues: CASSSTGITEAFF.

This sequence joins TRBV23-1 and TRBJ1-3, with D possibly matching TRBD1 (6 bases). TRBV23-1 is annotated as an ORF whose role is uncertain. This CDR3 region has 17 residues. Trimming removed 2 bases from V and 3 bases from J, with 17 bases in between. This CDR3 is CASSQGIRGVFGNTIYF. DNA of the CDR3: TGCGCCAGCAGTCAAGGAATCAGGGGAGTTTTTGGAAACACCATATATTTT.

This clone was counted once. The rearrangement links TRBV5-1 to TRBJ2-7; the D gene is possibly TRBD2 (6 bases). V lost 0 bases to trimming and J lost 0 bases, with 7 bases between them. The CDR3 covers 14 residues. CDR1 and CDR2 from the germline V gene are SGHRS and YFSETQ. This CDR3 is CASSLDGGSYEQYF. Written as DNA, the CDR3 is TGCGCCAGCAGCTTGGACGGGGGCTCCTACGAGCAGTACTTC.

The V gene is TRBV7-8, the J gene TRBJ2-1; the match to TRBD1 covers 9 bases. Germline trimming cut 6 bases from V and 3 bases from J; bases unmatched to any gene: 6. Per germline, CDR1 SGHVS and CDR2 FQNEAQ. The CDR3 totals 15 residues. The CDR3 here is CASSPGTGNYNEQFF. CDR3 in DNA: TGTGCCAGCAGTCCCGGGACAGGGAACTACAATGAGCAGTTCTTC.

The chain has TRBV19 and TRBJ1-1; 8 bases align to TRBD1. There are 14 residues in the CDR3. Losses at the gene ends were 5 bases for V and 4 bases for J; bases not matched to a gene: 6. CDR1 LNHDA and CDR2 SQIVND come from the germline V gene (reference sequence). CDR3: CASSLAQGATEAFF. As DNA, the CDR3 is TGTGCCAGTAGTTTAGCCCAGGGGGCCACTGAAGCTTTCTTT.

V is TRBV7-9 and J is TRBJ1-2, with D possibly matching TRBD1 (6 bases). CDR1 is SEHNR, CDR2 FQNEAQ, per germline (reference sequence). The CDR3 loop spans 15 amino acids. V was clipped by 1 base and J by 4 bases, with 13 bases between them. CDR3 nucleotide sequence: TGTGCCAGCAGCTTAGGGGGCGGACAGCCCTATGGCTACACCTTC. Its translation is CASSLGGGQPYGYTF.

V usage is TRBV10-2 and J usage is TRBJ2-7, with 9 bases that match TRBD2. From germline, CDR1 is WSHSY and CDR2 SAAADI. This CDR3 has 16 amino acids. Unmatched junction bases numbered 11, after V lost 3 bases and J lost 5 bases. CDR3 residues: CASSEGSAGGGNEQYF. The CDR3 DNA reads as TGCGCCAGCAGTGAAGGCTCAGCGGGGGGAGGGAACGAGCAGTACTTC.